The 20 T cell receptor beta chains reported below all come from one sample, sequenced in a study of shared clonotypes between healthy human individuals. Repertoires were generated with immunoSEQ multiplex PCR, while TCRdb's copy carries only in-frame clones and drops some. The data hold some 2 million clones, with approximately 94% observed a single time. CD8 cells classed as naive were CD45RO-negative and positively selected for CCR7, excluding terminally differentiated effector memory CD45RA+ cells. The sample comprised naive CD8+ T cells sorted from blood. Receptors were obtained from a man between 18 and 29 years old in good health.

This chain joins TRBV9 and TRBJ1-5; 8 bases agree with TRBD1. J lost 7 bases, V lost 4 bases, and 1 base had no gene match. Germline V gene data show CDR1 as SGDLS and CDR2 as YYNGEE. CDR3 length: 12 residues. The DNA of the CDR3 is TGTGCCAGCAGCACAGGGGGACAGCCCCAGCATTTT. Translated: CASSTGGQPQHF.

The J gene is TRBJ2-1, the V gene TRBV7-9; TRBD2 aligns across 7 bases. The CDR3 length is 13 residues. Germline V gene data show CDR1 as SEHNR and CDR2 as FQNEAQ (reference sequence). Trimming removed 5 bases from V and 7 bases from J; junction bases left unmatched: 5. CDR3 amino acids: CASSPGLTNEQFF. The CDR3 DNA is TGTGCCAGCAGCCCGGGACTAACTAATGAGCAGTTCTTC.

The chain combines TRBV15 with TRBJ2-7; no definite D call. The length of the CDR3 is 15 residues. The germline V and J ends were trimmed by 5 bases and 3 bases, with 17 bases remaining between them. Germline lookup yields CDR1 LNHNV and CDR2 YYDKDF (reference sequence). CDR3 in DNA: TGTGCCACCAGCCCTCGGAGCCCGCCTGACTACGAGCAGTACTTC. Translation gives CATSPRSPPDYEQYF.

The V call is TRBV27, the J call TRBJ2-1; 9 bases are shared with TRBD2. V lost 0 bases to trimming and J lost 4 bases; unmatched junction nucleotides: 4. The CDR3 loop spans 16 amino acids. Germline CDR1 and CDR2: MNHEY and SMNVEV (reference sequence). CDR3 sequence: CASSLSAGGAYNEQFF. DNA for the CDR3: TGTGCCAGCAGTTTATCGGCGGGAGGGGCTTACAATGAGCAGTTCTTC.

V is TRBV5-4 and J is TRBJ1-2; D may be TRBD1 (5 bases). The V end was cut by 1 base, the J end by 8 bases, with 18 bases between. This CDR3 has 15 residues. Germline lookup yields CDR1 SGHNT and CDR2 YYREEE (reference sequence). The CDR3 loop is CASSLSTGHPEGYTF. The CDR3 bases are TGTGCCAGCAGCTTGTCCACGGGGCACCCAGAAGGCTACACCTTC.

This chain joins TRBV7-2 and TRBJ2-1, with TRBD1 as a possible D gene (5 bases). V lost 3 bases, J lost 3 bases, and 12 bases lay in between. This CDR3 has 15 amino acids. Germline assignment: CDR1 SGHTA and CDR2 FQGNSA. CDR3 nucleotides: TGTGCCAGCAGCTTTCCGACAGTTTACTACAATGAGCAGTTCTTC. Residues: CASSFPTVYYNEQFF.

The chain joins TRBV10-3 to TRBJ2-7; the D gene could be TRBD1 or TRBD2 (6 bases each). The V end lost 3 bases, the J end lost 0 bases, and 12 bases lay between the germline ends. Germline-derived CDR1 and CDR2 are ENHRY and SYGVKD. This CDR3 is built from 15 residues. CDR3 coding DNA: TGTGCCATCAGTGATGGAGGGGACAACTCCTACGAGCAGTACTTC. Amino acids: CAISDGGDNSYEQYF.

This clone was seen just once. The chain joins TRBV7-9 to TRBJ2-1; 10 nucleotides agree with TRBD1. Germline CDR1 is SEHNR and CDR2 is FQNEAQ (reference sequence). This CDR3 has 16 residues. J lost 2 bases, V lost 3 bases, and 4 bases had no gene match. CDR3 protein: CASSLVGQGAYNEQFF. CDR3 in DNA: TGTGCCAGCAGCTTGGTAGGACAGGGGGCCTACAATGAGCAGTTCTTC.

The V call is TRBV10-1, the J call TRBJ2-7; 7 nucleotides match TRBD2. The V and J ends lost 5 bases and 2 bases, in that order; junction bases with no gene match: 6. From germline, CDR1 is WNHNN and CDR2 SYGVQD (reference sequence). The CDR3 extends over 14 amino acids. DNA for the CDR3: TGCGCCAGCAGTACAGCGGGGTTCCCCTACGAGCAGTACTTC. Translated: CASSTAGFPYEQYF.

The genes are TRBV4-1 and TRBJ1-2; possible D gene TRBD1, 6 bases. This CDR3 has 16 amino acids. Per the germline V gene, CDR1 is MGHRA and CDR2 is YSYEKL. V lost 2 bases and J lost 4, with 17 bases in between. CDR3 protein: CASSQRLTGSGYGYTF. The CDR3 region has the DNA TGCGCCAGCAGCCAACGCCTCACAGGGTCCGGCTATGGCTACACCTTC.

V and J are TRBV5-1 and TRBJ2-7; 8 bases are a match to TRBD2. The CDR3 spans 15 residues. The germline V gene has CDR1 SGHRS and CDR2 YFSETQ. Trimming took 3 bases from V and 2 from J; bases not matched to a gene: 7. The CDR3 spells CASSWSGSPTYEQYF. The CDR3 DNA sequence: TGCGCCAGCAGCTGGAGCGGGAGTCCTACCTACGAGCAGTACTTC.

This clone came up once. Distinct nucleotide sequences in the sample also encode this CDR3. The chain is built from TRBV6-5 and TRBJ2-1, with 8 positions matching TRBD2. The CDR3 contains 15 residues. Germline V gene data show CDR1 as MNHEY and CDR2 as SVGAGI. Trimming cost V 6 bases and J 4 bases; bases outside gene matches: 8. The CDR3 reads CASSSSGGSYNEQFF. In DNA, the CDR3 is TGTGCCAGCAGCTCGAGCGGGGGATCTTACAATGAGCAGTTCTTC.

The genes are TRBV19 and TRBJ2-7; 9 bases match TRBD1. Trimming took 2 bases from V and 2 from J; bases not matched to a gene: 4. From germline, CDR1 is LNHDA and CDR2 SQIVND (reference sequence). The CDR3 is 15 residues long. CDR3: CASSISGDRAYEQYF. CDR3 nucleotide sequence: TGTGCCAGTAGTATATCTGGGGACAGGGCCTACGAGCAGTACTTC.

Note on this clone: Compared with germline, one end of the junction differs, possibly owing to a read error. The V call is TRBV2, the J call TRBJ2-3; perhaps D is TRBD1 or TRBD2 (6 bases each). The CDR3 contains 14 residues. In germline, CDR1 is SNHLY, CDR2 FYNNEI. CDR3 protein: CASREGGLSDTQYF. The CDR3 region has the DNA TGTGCCAGCAGGGAAGGGGGGCTTTCAGATACGCAGTATTTT.

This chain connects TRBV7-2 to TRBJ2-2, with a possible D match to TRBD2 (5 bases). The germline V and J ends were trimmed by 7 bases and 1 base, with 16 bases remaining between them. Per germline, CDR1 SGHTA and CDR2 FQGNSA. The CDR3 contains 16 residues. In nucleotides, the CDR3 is TGTGCCAGCACCCTTCAAAGGCGGGTGAACACCGGGGAGCTGTTTTTT. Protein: CASTLQRRVNTGELFF.

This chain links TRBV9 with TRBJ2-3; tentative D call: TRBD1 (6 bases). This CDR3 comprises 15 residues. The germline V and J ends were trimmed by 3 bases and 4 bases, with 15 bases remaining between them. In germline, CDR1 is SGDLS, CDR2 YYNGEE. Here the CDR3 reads CASSGSGQLSDTQYF. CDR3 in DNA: TGTGCCAGCAGCGGATCAGGACAGCTATCAGATACGCAGTATTTT.

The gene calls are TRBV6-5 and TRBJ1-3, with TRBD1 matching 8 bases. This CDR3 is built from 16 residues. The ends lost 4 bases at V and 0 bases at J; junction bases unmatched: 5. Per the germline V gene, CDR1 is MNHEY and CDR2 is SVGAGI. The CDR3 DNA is TGTGCCAGCAGTTGGACAGGGCCGAGCTCTGGAAACACCATATATTTT. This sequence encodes CASSWTGPSSGNTIYF.

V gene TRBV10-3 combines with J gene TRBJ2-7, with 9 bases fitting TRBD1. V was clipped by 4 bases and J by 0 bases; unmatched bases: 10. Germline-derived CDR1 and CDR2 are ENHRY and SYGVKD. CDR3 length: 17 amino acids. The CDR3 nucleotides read TGTGCCATCAGTGCGGACAGGGGAGCGGGGCACTCCTACGAGCAGTACTTC. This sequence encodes CAISADRGAGHSYEQYF.

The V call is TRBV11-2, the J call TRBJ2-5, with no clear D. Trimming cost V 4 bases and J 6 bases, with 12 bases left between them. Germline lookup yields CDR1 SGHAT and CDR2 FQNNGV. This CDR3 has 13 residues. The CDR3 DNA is TGTGCCAGCAGCTCACACCCACCCCAGACCCAGTACTTC. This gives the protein CASSSHPPQTQYF.

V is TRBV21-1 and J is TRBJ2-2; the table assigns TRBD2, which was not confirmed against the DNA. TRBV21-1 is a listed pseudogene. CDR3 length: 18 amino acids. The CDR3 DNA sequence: TGTGCCAGCAGCAAGGGACTAGCGGGAGGTTTCAACACCGGGGAGCTGTTTTTT. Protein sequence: CASSKGLAGGFNTGELFF.